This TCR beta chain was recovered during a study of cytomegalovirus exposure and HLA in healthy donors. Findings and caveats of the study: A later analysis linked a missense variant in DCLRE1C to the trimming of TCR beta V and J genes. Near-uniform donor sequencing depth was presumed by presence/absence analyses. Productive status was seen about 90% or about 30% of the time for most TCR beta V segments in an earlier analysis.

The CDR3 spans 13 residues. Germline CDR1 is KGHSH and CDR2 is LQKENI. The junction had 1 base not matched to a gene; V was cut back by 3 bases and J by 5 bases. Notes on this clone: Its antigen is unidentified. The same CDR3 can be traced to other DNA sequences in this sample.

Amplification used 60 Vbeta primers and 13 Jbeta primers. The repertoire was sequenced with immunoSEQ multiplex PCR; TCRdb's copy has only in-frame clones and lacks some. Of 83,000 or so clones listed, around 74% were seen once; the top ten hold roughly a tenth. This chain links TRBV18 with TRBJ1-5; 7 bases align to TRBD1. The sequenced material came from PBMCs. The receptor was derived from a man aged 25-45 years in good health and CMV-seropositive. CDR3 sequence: CASSPQGDQPQHF. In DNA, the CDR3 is TGTGCCAGCTCACCTCAGGGGGATCAGCCCCAGCATTTT.